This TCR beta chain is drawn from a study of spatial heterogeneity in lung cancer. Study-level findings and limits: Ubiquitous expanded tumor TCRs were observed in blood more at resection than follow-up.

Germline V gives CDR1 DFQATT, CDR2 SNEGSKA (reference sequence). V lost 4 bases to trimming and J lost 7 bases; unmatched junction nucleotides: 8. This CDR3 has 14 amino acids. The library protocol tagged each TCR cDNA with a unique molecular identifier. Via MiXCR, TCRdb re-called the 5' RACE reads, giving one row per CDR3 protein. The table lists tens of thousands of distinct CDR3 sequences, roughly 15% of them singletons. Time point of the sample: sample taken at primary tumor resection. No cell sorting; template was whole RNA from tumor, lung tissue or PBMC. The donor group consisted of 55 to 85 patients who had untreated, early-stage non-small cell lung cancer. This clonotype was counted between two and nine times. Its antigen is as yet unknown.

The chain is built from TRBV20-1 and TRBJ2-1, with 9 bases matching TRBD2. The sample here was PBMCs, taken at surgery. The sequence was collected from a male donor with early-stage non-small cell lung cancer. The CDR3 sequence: CSAKVAGVRNEQFF. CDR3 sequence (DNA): TGCAGTGCTAAGGTAGCGGGAGTAAGGAATGAGCAGTTCTTC.